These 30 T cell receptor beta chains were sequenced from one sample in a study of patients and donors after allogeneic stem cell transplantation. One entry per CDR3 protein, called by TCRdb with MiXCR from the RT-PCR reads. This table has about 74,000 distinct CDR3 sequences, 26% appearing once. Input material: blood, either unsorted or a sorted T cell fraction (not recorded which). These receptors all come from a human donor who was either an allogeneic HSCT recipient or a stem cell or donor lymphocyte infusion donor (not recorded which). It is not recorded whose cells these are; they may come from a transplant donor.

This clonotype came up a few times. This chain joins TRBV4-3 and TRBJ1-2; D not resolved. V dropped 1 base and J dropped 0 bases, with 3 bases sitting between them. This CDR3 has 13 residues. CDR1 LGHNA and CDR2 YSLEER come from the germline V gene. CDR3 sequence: CASSQGPNYGYTF. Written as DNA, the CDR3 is TGCGCCAGCAGCCAAGGACCTAACTATGGCTACACCTTC.

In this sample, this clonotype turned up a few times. The CDR3 coding sequence is TGCAGTGCAACAACTAGCGACGAGACCCAGTACTTC. Encoded protein: CSATTSDETQYF. The chain has TRBV20-1 and TRBJ2-5; TRBD2 agrees at 7 bases. V lost 6 bases and J lost 5; bases outside the gene matches: 6. Germline-derived CDR1 and CDR2 are DFQATT and SNEGSKA (reference sequence). The CDR3 extends over 12 amino acids.

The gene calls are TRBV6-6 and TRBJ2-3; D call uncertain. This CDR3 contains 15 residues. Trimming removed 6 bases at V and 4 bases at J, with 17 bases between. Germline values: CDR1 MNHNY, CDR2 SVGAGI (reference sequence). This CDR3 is CASSSTGSPADTQYF. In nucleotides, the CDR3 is TGTGCCAGCAGCTCAACCGGGTCCCCGGCAGATACGCAGTATTTT.

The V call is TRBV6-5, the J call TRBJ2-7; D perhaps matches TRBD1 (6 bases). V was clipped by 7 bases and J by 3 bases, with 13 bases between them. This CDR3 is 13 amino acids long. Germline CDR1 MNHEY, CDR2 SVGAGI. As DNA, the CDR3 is TGTGCCAGCACCCCGGACAGAGACTACGAGCAGTACTTC. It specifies CASTPDRDYEQYF.

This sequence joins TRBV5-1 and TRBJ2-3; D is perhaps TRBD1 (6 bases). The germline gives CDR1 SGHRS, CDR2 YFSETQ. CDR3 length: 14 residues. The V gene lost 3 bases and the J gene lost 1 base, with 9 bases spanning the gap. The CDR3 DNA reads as TGCGCCAGCAGCTCACGGACAGGCACAGATACGCAGTATTTT. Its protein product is CASSSRTGTDTQYF.

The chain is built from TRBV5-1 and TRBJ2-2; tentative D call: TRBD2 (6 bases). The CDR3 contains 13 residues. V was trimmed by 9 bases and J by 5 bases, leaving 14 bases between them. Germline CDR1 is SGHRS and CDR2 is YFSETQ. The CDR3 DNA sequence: TGCGCCACTAGCCCAGGGAGGACCGGGGAGCTGTTTTTT. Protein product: CATSPGRTGELFF.

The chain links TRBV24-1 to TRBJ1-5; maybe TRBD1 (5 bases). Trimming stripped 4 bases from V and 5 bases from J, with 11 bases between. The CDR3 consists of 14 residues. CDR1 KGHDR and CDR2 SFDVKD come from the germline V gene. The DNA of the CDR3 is TGTGCCACCAGTGAGCCGGGACGAGATCAGCCCCAGCATTTT. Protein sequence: CATSEPGRDQPQHF.

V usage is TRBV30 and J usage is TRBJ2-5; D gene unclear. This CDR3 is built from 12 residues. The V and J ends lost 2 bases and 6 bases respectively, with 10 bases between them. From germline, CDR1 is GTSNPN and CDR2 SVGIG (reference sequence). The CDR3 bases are TGTGCCTGGAGTCCCACCCTTAAGACCCAGTACTTC. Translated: CAWSPTLKTQYF.

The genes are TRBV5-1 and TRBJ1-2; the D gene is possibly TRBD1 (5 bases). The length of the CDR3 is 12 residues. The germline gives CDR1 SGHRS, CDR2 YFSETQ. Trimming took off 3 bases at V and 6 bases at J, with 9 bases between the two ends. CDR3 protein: CASSSPRDGYTF. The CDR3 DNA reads TGCGCCAGCAGCTCACCCAGGGATGGCTACACCTTC.

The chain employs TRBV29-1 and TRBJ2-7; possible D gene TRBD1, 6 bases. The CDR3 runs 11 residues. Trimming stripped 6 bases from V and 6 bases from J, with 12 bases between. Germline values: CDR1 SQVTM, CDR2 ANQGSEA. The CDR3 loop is CSVFRGVEQYF. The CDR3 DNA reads TGCAGCGTCTTCAGGGGTGTCGAGCAGTACTTC.

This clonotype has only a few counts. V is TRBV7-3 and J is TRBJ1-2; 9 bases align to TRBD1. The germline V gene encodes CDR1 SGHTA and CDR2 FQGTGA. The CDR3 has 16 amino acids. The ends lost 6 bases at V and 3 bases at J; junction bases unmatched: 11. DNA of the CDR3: TGTGCCAGCAGACACAGGGGGCGCGGGCCCGACTATGGCTACACCTTC. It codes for CASRHRGRGPDYGYTF. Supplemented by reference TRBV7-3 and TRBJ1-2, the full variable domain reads GAGVSQTPSNKVTEKGKYVELRCDPISGHTALYWYRQSLGQGPEFLIYFQGTGAADDSGLPNDRFFAVRPEGSVSTLKIQRTERGDSAVYLCASRHRGRGPDYGYTFGSGTRLTVV.

CDR3 nucleotides: TGTGCCAGCAGCTTAGGGGACGGCCACAATCAGCCCCAGCATTTT. This encodes CASSLGDGHNQPQHF. V gene TRBV11-3 combines with J gene TRBJ1-5; TRBD1 might be the D (5 bases). CDR3 size: 15 residues. With 1 base removed from V and 3 bases from J, the gap between germline ends came to 10 bases. Germline V CDR1 and CDR2: SGHNT, YENEEA. Full variable domain (outside the CDR3, taken from reference TRBV11-3 and TRBJ1-5): EAGVVQSPRYKIIEKKQPVAFWCNPISGHNTLYWYLQNLGQGPELLIRYENEEAVDDSQLPKDRFSAERLKGVDSTLKIQPAELGDSAVYLCASSLGDGHNQPQHFGDGTRLSIL.

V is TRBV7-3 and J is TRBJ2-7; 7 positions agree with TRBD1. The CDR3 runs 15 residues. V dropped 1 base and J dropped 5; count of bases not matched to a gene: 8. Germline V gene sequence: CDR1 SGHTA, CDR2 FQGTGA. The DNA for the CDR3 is TGTGCCAGCAGCTTAAATCCGGGACAGAACCACGAGCAGTACTTC. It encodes CASSLNPGQNHEQYF. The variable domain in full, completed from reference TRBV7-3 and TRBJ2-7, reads GAGVSQTPSNKVTEKGKYVELRCDPISGHTALYWYRQSLGQGPEFLIYFQGTGAADDSGLPNDRFFAVRPEGSVSTLKIQRTERGDSAVYLCASSLNPGQNHEQYFGPGTRLTVT.

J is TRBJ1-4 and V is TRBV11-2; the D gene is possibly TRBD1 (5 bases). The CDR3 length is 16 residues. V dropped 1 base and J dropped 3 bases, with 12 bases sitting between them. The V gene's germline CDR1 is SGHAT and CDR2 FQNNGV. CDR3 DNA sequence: TGTGCCAGCAGCTTAGGGTCTCCAGGGTCTAATGAAAAACTGTTTTTT. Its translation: CASSLGSPGSNEKLFF.

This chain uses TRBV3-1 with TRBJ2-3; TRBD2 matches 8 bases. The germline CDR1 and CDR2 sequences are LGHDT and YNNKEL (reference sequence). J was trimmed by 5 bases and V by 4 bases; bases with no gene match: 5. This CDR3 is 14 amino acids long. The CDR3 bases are TGTGCCAGCAGCCGCGGGAGGTTCCAAGATACGCAGTATTTT. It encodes CASSRGRFQDTQYF.

The CDR3 DNA sequence: TGTGCCAGCAGCTTAGTGGCAAGGGAGCCCGGGGAGCTGTTTTTT. This codes for CASSLVAREPGELFF. The V gene is TRBV7-6, the J gene TRBJ2-2; the D gene is possibly TRBD2 (5 bases). Trimming shortened V by 1 base and J by 6 bases, and 12 bases separated the two germline ends. The CDR3 runs to 15 residues. Germline assignment: CDR1 SGHVS and CDR2 FNYEAQ.

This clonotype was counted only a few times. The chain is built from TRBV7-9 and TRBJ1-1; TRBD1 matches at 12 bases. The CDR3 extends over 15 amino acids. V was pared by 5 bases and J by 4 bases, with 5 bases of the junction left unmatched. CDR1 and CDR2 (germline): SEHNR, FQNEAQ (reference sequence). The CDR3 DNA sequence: TGTGCCAGCAGCCCGGGACAGGGGGCGGTCACTGAAGCTTTCTTT. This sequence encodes CASSPGQGAVTEAFF.

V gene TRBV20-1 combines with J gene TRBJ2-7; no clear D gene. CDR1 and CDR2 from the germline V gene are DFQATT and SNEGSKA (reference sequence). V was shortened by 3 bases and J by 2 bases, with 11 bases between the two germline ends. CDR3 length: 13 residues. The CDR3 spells CSARMKSTYEQYF. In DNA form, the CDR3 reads TGCAGTGCTAGGATGAAATCCACCTACGAGCAGTACTTC.

CDR3 amino acids: CASSSLVGGVWETQYF. The CDR3 DNA reads TGTGCCAGCAGCTCCCTCGTGGGGGGGGTGTGGGAGACCCAGTACTTC. This chain uses TRBV7-2 with TRBJ2-5; 7 bases are shared with TRBD2. The germline V gene has CDR1 SGHTA and CDR2 FQGNSA. V shed 4 bases and J 5 bases; nucleotides not matched to a gene: 13. The length of the CDR3 is 16 residues.

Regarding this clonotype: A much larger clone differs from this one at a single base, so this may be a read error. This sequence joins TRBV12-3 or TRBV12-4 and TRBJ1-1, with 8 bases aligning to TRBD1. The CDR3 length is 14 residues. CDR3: CASSFTGGTAEVFF. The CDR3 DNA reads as TGTGCCAGCAGTTTTACAGGGGGAACTGCTGAAGTTTTCTTT.

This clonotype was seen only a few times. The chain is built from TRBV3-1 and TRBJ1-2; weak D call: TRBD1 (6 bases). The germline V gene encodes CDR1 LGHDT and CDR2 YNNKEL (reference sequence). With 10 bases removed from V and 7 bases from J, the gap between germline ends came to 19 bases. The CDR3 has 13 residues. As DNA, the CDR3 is TGTGCCACTTCCCTGCGGGGGCAAAGTGGCTACACCTTC. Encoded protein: CATSLRGQSGYTF.

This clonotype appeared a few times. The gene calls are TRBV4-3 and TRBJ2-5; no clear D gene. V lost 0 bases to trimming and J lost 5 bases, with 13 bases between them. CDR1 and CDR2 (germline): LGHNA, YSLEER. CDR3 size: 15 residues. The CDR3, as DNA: TGCGCCAGCAGCCAAGAACGGCATCCTGGGGAGACCCAGTACTTC. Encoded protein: CASSQERHPGETQYF.

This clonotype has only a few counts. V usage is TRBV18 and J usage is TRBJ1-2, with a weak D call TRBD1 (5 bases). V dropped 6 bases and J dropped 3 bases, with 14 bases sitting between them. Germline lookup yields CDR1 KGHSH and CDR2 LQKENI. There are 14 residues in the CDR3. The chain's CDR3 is CASSRGQGHYGYTF. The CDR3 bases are TGTGCCAGCTCGAGGGGCCAAGGGCACTATGGCTACACCTTC.

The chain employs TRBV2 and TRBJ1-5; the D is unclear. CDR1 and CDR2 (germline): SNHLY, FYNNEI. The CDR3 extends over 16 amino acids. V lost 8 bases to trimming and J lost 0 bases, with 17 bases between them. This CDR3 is CASVLGNPYSNQPQHF. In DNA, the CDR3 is TGTGCCAGCGTCCTAGGGAATCCATATAGCAATCAGCCCCAGCATTTT.

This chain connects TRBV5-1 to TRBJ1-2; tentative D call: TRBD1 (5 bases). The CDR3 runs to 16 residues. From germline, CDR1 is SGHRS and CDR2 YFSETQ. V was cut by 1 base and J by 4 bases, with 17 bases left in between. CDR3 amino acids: CASSLTRARDGYGYTF. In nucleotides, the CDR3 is TGCGCCAGCAGCTTGACCCGGGCCAGGGATGGCTATGGCTACACCTTC. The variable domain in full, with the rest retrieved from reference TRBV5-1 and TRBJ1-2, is KAGVTQTPRYLIKTRGQQVTLSCSPISGHRSVSWYQQTPGQGLQFLFEYFSETQRNKGNFPGRFSGRQFSNSRSEMNVSTLELGDSALYLCASSLTRARDGYGYTFGSGTRLTVV.

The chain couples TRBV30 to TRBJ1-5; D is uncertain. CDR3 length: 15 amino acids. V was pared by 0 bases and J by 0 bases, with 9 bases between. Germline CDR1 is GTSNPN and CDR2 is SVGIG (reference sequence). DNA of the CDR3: TGTGCCTGGAGTGTTGGTGAGAATAGCAATCAGCCCCAGCATTTT. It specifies CAWSVGENSNQPQHF.

DNA for the CDR3: TGTGCCAGCAGCTTAGGAGGGACAGGGGATGGCTACACCTTC. This sequence encodes CASSLGGTGDGYTF. The rearrangement uses TRBV7-9 and TRBJ1-2, with 10 bases aligning to TRBD1. Losses at the gene ends were 1 base for V and 6 bases for J; bases not matched to a gene: 2. CDR1 and CDR2 from the germline V gene are SEHNR and FQNEAQ (reference sequence). The CDR3 consists of 14 residues. The full variable domain, completed using reference TRBV7-9 and TRBJ1-2, is DTGVSQNPRHKITKRGQNVTFRCDPISEHNRLYWYRQTLGQGPEFLTYFQNEAQLEKSRLLSDRFSAERPKGSFSTLEIQRTEQGDSAMYLCASSLGGTGDGYTFGSGTRLTVV.

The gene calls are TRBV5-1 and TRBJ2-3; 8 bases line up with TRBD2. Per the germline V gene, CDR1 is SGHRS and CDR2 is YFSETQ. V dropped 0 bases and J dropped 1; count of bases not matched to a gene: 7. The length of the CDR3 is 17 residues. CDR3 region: CASSLAGKAGGTDTQYF. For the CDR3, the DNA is TGCGCCAGCAGCTTGGCCGGGAAAGCGGGAGGCACAGATACGCAGTATTTT.

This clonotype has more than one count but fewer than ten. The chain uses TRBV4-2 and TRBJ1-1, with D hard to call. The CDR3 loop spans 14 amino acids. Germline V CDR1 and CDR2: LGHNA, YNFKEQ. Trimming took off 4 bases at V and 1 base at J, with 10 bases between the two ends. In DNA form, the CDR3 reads TGTGCCAGCAGCCTCAGGACGGGGAACACTGAAGCTTTCTTT. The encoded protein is CASSLRTGNTEAFF.

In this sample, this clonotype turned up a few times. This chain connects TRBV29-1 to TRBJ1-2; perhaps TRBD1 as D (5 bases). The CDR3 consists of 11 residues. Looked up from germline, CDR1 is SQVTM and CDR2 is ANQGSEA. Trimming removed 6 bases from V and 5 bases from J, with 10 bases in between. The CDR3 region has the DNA TGCAGCGTGACAGCGATTTATGGCTACACCTTC. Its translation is CSVTAIYGYTF.